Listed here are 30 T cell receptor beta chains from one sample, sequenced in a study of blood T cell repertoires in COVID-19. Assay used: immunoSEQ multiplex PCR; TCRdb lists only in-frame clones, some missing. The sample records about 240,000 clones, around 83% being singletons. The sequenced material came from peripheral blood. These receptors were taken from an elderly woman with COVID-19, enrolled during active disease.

The CDR3 DNA follows: TGTGCCAGCAGTTACCTGACTAGCGGGAGGGAGAATGAGCAGTTCTTC. It encodes CASSYLTSGRENEQFF. V is TRBV6-2 or TRBV6-3 and J is TRBJ2-1, with 14 bases fitting TRBD2. Germline V gene data show CDR1 as MNHEY and CDR2 as SVGEGT. The junction had 4 bases not matched to a gene; V was cut back by 2 bases and J by 7 bases. There are 16 residues in the CDR3.

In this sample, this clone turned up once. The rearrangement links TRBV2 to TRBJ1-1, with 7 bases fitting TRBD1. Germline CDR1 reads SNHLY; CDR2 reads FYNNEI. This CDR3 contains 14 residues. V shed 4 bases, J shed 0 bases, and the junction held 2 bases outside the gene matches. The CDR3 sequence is CASSGQGMNTEAFF. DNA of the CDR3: TGTGCCAGCAGTGGACAGGGTATGAACACTGAAGCTTTCTTT.

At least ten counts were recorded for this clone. The CDR3 DNA follows: TGTGCCAGCAGCTTAGAGGGGACAGGGTATGATGAAGCTTTCTTT. Protein sequence: CASSLEGTGYDEAFF. The chain is built from TRBV7-9 and TRBJ1-1, with TRBD1 identical over 9 bases. Germline trimming cut 1 base from V and 7 bases from J; bases unmatched to any gene: 7. The CDR3 spans 15 residues. Germline V gives CDR1 SEHNR, CDR2 FQNEAQ (reference sequence).

The CDR3 DNA follows: TGTGCCAGTAGTAGGGCCTCAGTCTCCTACGAGCAGTACTTC. Its protein is CASSRASVSYEQYF. The chain recombines TRBV19 with TRBJ2-7, with D uncertain. V was clipped by 4 bases and J by 0 bases, with 10 bases between them. In germline, CDR1 is LNHDA, CDR2 SQIVND (reference sequence). This CDR3 spans 14 amino acids. The full variable domain, completed using reference TRBV19 and TRBJ2-7, is DGGITQSPKYLFRKEGQNVTLSCEQNLNHDAMYWYRQDPGQGLRLIYYSQIVNDFQKGDIAEGYSVSREKKESFPLTVTSAQKNPTAFYLCASSRASVSYEQYFGPGTRLTVT.

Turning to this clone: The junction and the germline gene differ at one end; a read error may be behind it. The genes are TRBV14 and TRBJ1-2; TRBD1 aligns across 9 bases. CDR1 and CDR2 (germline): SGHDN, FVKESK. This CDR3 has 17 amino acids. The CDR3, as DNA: TGTGCCAGCAGCCAAGATTTGGGGACAGGGTTGAACTCTGGCTACACCTTC. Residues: CASSQDLGTGLNSGYTF.

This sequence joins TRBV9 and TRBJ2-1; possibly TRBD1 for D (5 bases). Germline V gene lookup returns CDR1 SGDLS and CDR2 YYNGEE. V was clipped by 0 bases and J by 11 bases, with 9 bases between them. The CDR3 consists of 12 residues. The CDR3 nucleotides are TGTGCCAGCAGCGTAGCTCAGGACAAGCAGTTCTTC. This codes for CASSVAQDKQFF.

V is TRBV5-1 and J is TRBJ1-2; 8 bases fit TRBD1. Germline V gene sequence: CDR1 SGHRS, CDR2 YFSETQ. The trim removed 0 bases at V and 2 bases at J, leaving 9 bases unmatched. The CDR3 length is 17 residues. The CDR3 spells CASSLAGRTGTNYGYTF. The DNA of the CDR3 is TGCGCCAGCAGCTTGGCAGGAAGGACAGGGACCAACTATGGCTACACCTTC.

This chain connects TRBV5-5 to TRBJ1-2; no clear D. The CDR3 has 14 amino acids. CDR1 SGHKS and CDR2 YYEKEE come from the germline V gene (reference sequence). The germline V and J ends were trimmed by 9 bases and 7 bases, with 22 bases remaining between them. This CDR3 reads CATGSPILRAGYTF. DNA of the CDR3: TGTGCCACCGGGTCCCCTATCCTTAGAGCTGGCTACACCTTC.

Here the CDR3 reads CASSFVQGRAFF. As DNA, the CDR3 is TGTGCCAGCAGCTTCGTACAGGGTCGGGCTTTCTTT. The chain has TRBV5-6 and TRBJ1-1, with D maybe TRBD1 (6 bases). The V end lost 2 bases, the J end lost 11 bases, and 13 bases lay between the germline ends. Germline CDR1 and CDR2: SGHDT and YYEEEE. This CDR3 contains 12 residues. The full variable domain, completed using reference TRBV5-6 and TRBJ1-1, is DAGVTQSPTHLIKTRGQQVTLRCSPKSGHDTVSWYQQALGQGPQFIFQYYEEEERQRGNFPDRFSGHQFPNYSSELNVNALLLGDSALYLCASSFVQGRAFFGQGTRLTVV.

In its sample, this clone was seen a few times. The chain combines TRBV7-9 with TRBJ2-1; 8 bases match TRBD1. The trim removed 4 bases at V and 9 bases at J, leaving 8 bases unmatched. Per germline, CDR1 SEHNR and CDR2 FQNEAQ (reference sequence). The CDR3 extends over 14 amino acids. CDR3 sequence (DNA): TGTGCCAGCAGCTCCCCCGGACAGGGAAGTGAGCAGTTCTTC. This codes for CASSSPGQGSEQFF. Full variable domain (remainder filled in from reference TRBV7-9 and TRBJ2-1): DTGVSQNPRHKITKRGQNVTFRCDPISEHNRLYWYRQTLGQGPEFLTYFQNEAQLEKSRLLSDRFSAERPKGSFSTLEIQRTEQGDSAMYLCASSSPGQGSEQFFGPGTRLTVL.

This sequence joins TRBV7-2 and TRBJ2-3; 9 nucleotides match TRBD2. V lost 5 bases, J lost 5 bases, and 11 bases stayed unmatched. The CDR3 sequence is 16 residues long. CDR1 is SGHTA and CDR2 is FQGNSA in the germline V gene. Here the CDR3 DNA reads TGTGCCAGCAGCACCCTTGGCGGGAGGGCCGTAGATACGCAGTATTTT. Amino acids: CASSTLGGRAVDTQYF.

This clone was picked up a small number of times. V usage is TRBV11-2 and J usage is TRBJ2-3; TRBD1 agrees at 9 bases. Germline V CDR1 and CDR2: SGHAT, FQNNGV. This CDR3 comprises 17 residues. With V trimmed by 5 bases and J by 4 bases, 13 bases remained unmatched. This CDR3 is CASSRLSRDRVPDTQYF. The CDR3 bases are TGTGCCAGCAGCCGACTGTCCCGGGACAGGGTCCCAGATACGCAGTATTTT.

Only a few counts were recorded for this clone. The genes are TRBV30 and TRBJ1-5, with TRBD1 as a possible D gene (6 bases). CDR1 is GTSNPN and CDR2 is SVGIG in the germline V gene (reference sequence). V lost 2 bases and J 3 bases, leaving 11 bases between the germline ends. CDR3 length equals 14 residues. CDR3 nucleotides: TGTGCCTGGAGTCCCGGACAGATCAATCAGCCCCAGCATTTT. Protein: CAWSPGQINQPQHF.

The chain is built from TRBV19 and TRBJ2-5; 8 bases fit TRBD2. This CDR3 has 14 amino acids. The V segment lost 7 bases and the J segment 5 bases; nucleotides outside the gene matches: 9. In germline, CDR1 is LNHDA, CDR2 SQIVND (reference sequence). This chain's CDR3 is CASNSGGLGETQYF. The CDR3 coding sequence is TGTGCCAGTAATTCGGGGGGGCTAGGTGAGACCCAGTACTTC.

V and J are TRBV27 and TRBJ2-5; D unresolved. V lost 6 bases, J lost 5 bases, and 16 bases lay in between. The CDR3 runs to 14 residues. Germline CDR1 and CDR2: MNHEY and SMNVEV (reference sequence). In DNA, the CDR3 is TGTGCCAGCAGCGGCCGGTCTCCACAGGAGACCCAGTACTTC. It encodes CASSGRSPQETQYF.

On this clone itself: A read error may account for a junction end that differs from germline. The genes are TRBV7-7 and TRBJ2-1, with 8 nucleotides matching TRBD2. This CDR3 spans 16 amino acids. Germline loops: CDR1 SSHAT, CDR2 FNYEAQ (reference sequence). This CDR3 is CASSLSLAGSYNEQFF. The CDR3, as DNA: TGTGCTAGCAGCTTAAGCCTAGCGGGCTCCTACAATGAGCAGTTCTTC.

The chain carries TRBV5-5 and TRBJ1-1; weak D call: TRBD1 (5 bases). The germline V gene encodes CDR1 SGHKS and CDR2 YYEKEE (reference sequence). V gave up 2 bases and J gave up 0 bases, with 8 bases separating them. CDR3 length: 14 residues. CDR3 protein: CASSLTTVNTEAFF. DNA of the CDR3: TGTGCCAGCAGCTTAACGACAGTGAACACTGAAGCTTTCTTT.

CDR3 residues: CAWMTGGGNNEQFF. CDR3 bases: TGTGCCTGGATGACGGGCGGGGGAAACAATGAGCAGTTCTTC. J is TRBJ2-1 and V is TRBV30, with 7 positions matching TRBD2. The CDR3 has 14 residues. From germline, CDR1 is GTSNPN and CDR2 SVGIG (reference sequence). With 4 bases clipped from V and 5 bases from J, the junction kept 8 bases outside the gene matches.

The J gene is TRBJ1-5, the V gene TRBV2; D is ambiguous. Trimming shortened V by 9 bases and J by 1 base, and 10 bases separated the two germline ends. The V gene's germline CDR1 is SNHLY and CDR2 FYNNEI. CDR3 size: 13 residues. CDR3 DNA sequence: TGTGCCAGTTCAACGGGAAGCAATCAGCCCCAGCATTTT. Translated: CASSTGSNQPQHF.

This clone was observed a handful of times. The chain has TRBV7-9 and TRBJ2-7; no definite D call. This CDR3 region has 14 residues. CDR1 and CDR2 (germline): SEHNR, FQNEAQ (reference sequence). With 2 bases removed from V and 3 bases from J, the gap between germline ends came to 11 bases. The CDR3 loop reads CASSLWQASYEQYF. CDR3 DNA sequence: TGTGCCAGCAGCTTATGGCAGGCGAGCTACGAGCAGTACTTC.

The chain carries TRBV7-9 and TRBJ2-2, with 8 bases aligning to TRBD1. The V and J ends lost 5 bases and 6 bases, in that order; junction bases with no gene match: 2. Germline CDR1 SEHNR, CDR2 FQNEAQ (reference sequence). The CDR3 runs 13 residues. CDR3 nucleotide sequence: TGTGCCAGCAGCCGGACAGGGCCCGGGGAGCTGTTTTTT. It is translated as CASSRTGPGELFF.

CDR3 sequence (DNA): TGTGCCAGCAACGTCCACAGGGGTGGTTTCACCGGGGAGCTGTTTTTT. It codes for CASNVHRGGFTGELFF. The chain recombines TRBV5-4 with TRBJ2-2; TRBD1 matches 7 bases. Germline V lookup: CDR1 SGHNT, CDR2 YYREEE (reference sequence). The junction had 12 bases not matched to a gene; V was cut back by 6 bases and J by 4 bases. The CDR3 loop spans 16 amino acids.

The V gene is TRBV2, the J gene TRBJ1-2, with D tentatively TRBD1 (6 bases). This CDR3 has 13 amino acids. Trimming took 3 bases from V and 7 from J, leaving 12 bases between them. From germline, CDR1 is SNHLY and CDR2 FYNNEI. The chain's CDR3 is CASSDLAGVGYTF. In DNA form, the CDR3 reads TGTGCCAGCAGTGACCTAGCAGGGGTTGGCTACACCTTC.

The CDR3 is CASSPREGSYGYTF. The CDR3, as DNA: TGTGCCAGCAGCCCCCGGGAGGGGAGCTATGGCTACACCTTC. The chain couples TRBV3-1 (or the pseudogene TRBV3-2) to TRBJ1-2; possibly TRBD1 for D (5 bases). V shed 4 bases and J shed 4 bases, with 13 bases lying between them. CDR3 length equals 14 residues. Per the germline V gene, CDR1 is LGHDT and CDR2 is YNNKEL (reference sequence).

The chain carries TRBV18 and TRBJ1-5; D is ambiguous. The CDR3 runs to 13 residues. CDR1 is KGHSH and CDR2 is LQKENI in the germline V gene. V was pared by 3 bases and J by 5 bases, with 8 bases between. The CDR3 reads CASSPSLDQPQHF. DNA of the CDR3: TGTGCCAGCTCACCCAGTCTCGATCAGCCCCAGCATTTT. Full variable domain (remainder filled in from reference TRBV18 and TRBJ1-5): NAGVMQNPRHLVRRRGQEARLRCSPMKGHSHVYWYRQLPEEGLKFMVYLQKENIIDESGMPKERFSAEFPKEGPSILRIQQVVRGDSAAYFCASSPSLDQPQHFGDGTRLSIL.

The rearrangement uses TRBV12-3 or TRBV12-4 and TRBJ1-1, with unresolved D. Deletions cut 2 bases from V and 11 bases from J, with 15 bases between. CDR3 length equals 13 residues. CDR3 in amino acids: CASSLSGILGAFF. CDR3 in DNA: TGTGCCAGCAGTTTATCCGGGATCCTCGGGGCTTTCTTT.

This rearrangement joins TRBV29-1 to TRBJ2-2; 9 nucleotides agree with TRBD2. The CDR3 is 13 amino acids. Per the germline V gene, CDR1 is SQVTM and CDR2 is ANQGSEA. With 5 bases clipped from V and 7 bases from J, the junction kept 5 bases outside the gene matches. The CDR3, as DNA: TGCAGCGTTAGGACTAGCGCGGACGGGGAGCTGTTTTTT. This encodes CSVRTSADGELFF.

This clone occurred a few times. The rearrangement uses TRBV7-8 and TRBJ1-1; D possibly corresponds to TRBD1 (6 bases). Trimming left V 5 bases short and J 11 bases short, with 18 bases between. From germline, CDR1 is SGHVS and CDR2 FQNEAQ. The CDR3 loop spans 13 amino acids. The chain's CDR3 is CASSARTELTAFF. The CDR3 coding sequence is TGTGCCAGCAGCGCAAGGACAGAACTAACGGCTTTCTTT.

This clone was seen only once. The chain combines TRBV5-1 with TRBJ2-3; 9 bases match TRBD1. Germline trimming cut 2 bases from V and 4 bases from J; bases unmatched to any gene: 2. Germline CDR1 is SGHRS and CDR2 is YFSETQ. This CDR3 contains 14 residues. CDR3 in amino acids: CASSLQGAADTQYF. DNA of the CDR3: TGCGCCAGCAGCTTACAGGGGGCAGCAGATACGCAGTATTTT. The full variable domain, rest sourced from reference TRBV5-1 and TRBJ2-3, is KAGVTQTPRYLIKTRGQQVTLSCSPISGHRSVSWYQQTPGQGLQFLFEYFSETQRNKGNFPGRFSGRQFSNSRSEMNVSTLELGDSALYLCASSLQGAADTQYFGPGTRLTVL.

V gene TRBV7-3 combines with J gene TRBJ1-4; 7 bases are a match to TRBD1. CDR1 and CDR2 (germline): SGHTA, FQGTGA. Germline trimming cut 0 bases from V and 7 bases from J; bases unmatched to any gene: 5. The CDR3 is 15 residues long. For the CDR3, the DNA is TGTGCCAGCAGCTTAACCGCAGGGGGAGGTGAAAAACTGTTTTTT. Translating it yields CASSLTAGGGEKLFF.